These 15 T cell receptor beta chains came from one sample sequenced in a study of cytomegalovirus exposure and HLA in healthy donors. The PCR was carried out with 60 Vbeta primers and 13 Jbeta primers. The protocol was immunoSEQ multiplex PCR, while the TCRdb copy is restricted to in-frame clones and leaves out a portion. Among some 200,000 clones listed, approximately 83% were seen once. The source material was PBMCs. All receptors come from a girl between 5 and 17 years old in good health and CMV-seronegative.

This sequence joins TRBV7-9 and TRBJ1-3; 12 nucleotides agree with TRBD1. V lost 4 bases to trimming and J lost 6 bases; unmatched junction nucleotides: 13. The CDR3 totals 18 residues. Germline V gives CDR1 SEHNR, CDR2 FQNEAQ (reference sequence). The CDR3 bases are TGTGCCAGCAGCTACCCTGGGGGACAGGGGGCTTCTATAAACACCATATATTTT. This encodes CASSYPGGQGASINTIYF. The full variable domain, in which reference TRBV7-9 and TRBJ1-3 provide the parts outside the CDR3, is DTGVSQNPRHKITKRGQNVTFRCDPISEHNRLYWYRQTLGQGPEFLTYFQNEAQLEKSRLLSDRFSAERPKGSFSTLEIQRTEQGDSAMYLCASSYPGGQGASINTIYFGEGSWLTVV.

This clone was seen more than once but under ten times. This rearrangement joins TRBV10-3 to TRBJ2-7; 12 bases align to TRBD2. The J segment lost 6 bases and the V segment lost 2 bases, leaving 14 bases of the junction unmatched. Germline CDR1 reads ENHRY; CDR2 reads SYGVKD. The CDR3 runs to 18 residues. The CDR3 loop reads CAISEPLGLAGGAGEQYF. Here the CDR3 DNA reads TGTGCCATCAGTGAGCCCCTGGGGCTAGCGGGGGGGGCTGGCGAGCAGTACTTC.

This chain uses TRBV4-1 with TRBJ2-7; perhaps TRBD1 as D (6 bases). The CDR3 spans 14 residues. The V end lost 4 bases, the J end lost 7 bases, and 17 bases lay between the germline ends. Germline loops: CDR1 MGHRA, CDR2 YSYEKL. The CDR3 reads CASSRTVQVLEQYF. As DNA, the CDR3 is TGCGCCAGCAGCCGGACAGTCCAAGTATTAGAGCAGTACTTC.

DNA for the CDR3: TGTGCCACCAGCAGAGACCCAAGCGGGACTGAAGCTTTCTTT. This translates into CATSRDPSGTEAFF. The chain recombines TRBV15 with TRBJ1-1; no firm D call. Between the trimmed V and J ends, which lost 0 bases and 5 bases, there was a span of 10 bases. The CDR3 runs 14 residues. Germline values: CDR1 LNHNV, CDR2 YYDKDF (reference sequence). The variable domain in full, with the rest retrieved from reference TRBV15 and TRBJ1-1, is DAMVIQNPRYQVTQFGKPVTLSCSQTLNHNVMYWYQQKSSQAPKLLFHYYDKDFNNEADTPDNFQSRRPNTSFCFLDIRSPGLGDTAMYLCATSRDPSGTEAFFGQGTRLTVV.

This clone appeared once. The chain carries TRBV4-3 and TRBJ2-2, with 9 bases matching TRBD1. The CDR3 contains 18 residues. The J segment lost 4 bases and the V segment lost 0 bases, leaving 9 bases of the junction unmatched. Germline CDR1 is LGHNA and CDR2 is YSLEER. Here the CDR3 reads CASSQERRGQGSTGELFF. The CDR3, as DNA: TGCGCCAGCAGCCAAGAAAGGAGGGGACAGGGTAGCACCGGGGAGCTGTTTTTT.

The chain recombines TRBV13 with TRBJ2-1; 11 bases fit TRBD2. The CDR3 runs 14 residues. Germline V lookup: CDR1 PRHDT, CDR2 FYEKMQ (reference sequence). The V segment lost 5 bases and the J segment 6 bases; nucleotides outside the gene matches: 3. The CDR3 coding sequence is TGTGCCAGCAGCCAGGGACTAGCGGTCAATGAGCAGTTCTTC. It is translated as CASSQGLAVNEQFF.

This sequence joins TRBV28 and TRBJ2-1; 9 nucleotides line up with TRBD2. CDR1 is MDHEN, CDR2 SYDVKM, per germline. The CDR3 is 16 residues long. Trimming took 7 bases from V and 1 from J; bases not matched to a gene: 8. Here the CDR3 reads CASNIPSGISYNEQFF. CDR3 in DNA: TGTGCCAGCAATATTCCTAGCGGGATTTCCTACAATGAGCAGTTCTTC.

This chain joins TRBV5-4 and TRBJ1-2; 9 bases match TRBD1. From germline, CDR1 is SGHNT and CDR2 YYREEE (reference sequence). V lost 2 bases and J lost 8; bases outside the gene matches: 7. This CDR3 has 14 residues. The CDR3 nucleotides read TGTGCCAGCAGCTTTGGGGGGACAGGGTTCGGCTACACCTTC. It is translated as CASSFGGTGFGYTF.

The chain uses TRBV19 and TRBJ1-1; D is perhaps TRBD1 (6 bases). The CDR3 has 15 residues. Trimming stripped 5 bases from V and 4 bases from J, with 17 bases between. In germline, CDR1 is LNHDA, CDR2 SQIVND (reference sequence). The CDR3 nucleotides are TGTGCCAGTAGTCAGCAGGGGCAGGCCTCCACTGAAGCTTTCTTT. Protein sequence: CASSQQGQASTEAFF.

CDR3 in DNA: TGTGCCAGCAGTGCGGCGTTCCGACTAGGCCACGAGCAGTACTTC. This translates into CASSAAFRLGHEQYF. V and J are TRBV2 and TRBJ2-7, with a possible D match to TRBD2 (6 bases). V gave up 4 bases and J gave up 5 bases, with 18 bases separating them. From germline, CDR1 is SNHLY and CDR2 FYNNEI. This CDR3 comprises 15 residues.

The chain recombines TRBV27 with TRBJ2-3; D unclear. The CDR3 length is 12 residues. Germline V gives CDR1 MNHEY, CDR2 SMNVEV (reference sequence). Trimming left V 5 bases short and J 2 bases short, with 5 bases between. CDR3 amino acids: CASSPNTDTQYF. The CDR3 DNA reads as TGTGCCAGCAGTCCAAACACAGATACGCAGTATTTT.

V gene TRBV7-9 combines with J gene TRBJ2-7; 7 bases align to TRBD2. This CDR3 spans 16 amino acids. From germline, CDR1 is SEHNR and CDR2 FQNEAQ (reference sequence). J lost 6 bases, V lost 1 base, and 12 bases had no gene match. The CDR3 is CASSLVWPGGGREQYF. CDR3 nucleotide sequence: TGTGCCAGCAGCTTAGTGTGGCCGGGCGGGGGACGCGAGCAGTACTTC.

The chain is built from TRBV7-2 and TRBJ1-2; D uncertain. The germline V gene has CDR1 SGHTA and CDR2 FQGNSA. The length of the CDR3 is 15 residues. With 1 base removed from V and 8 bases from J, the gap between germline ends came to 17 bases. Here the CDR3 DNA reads TGTGCCAGCAGCTTAGAAGGCCAGCGGGCGTACGGCTACACCTTC. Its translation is CASSLEGQRAYGYTF.

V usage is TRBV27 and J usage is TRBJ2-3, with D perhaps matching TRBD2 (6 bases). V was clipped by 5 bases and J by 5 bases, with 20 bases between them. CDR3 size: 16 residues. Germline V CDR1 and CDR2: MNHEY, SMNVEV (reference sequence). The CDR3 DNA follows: TGTGCCAGCAGTCGGGGCGGGAAATTAGAGGGAGATACGCAGTATTTT. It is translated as CASSRGGKLEGDTQYF.

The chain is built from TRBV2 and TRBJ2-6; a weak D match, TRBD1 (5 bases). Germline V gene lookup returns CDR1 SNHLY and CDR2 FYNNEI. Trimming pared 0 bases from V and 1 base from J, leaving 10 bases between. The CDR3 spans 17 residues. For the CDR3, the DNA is TGTGCCAGCAGTGAAGCTCGTTCAGGGTCTGGGGCCAACGTCCTGACTTTC. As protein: CASSEARSGSGANVLTF.